The clone carrying this T cell receptor (beta chain) was detected a few times. Antigen unknown. This sample is part of a study of early T cells in non-severe SARS-CoV-2 infection. In the study overall: It was bulk RNA from unsorted whole blood that was sequenced, and the chains were unpaired.

Notes on the study in general: The study's VDJdb matching favored anti-spike CD8 responses and missed private and CD4 specificities.

Germline values: CDR1 LGHDT, CDR2 YNNKEL (reference sequence). Trimming took off 0 bases at V and 9 bases at J, with 9 bases between the two ends. CDR3 length: 13 residues. Attachment of unique molecular identifiers was made to individual cDNA molecules. TCRdb re-derived calls from the 5' RACE reads in MiXCR, one entry per CDR3 protein. Among 100,000 or so distinct CDR3 sequences listed, over 15% were seen once. This TCR was sampled from an adult who was a healthcare worker with PCR-confirmed SARS-CoV-2 infection or an uninfected control (not recorded which). Sequences were derived from whole blood, sampled at baseline. The V and J genes are TRBV3-1 and TRBJ2-1; D not resolved. The CDR3 coding sequence is TGTGCCAGCAGCCAAGATAGGCTTGTTGAGCAGTTCTTC. Amino acids: CASSQDRLVEQFF.